Shown below are 24 T cell receptor beta chains from a single sample sequenced in a study of blood T cell repertoires in COVID-19 (TCRdb year 2020). The receptor library was made with the immunoSEQ multiplex PCR assay. What TCRdb holds here is the immuneACCESS table cut down to in-frame rearrangements. Part of the clones is not present; checked against another copy, under half of the missing clones reflect an unresolved V gene, and the others are unexplained. The sample yields 120,000 to 150,000 clones; 84% were counted once. Jointly, the top ten make up 35% to 45% of the sample. Sequencing was done on a sample of peripheral blood. These receptors were taken from a human donor in a cohort sampled during active COVID-19.

The V and J genes are TRBV4-1 and TRBJ1-1; unclear D gene. Germline-derived CDR1 and CDR2 are MGHRA and YSYEKL. The CDR3 totals 15 residues. Deletions cut 7 bases from V and 1 base from J, with 16 bases between. As DNA, the CDR3 is TGCGCCAGCACCTTAGGAGTGAGTAGGAACACTGAAGCTTTCTTT. It specifies CASTLGVSRNTEAFF.

The chain recombines TRBV3-1 (or the pseudogene TRBV3-2) with TRBJ2-3, with D possibly TRBD2 on 6 matching bases. CDR3 length: 13 amino acids. CDR1 is LGHDT and CDR2 is YNNKEL in the germline V gene (reference sequence). Trimming stripped 4 bases from V and 6 bases from J, with 11 bases between. CDR3 nucleotides: TGTGCCAGCAGCCCCAGACTAGTGGATACGCAGTATTTT. Translated, it gives CASSPRLVDTQYF.

In its sample, this clone was seen a few times. The chain employs TRBV11-2 and TRBJ1-1; D ambiguous. The CDR3 is made up of 15 amino acids. Germline assignment: CDR1 SGHAT and CDR2 FQNNGV. The V end was cut by 5 bases, the J end by 4 bases, with 17 bases between. Here the CDR3 DNA reads TGTGCCAGCAGCCAAGGTTTAGCTGGAGCCACTGAAGCTTTCTTT. Its protein product is CASSQGLAGATEAFF.

This clone was counted many times. The rearrangement joins TRBV2 to TRBJ2-2, with a tentative D call TRBD1 (6 bases). Trimming cost V 4 bases and J 8 bases, with 14 bases left between them. The CDR3 runs to 14 residues. Germline assignment: CDR1 SNHLY and CDR2 FYNNEI. CDR3 DNA: TGTGCCAGCAGTGGGGCAGGGGTCGAGGGGGAGCTGTTTTTT. This sequence encodes CASSGAGVEGELFF.

The chain joins TRBV18 to TRBJ1-2; weak D call: TRBD1 (5 bases). The CDR3 has 15 residues. Between the trimmed V and J ends, which lost 2 bases and 5 bases, there was a span of 15 bases. Germline V gives CDR1 KGHSH, CDR2 LQKENI. Written as DNA, the CDR3 is TGTGCCAGCTCACCAGGGACTGAGATAGGGTATGGCTACACCTTC. This encodes CASSPGTEIGYGYTF.

This clone was detected only once. This sequence joins TRBV5-4 and TRBJ2-7; 7 bases match TRBD1. CDR1 SGHNT and CDR2 YYREEE come from the germline V gene (reference sequence). Germline trimming cut 1 base from V and 4 bases from J; bases unmatched to any gene: 8. CDR3 size: 15 residues. CDR3 loop: CASSLSADRLYEQYF. CDR3 DNA: TGTGCCAGCAGCTTGTCAGCGGACAGGTTATACGAGCAGTACTTC.

The chain combines TRBV6-2 or TRBV6-3 with TRBJ1-5; possibly TRBD1 for D (5 bases). V lost 5 bases, J lost 7 bases, and 15 bases lay in between. Germline assignment: CDR1 MNHEY and CDR2 SVGEGT. CDR3 size: 14 residues. The DNA for the CDR3 is TGTGCCAGCAGTCGGACAAACCCGAGCCAGCCCCAGCATTTT. Its protein product is CASSRTNPSQPQHF.

This rearrangement joins TRBV29-1 to TRBJ1-4; a weak D match, TRBD1 (5 bases). CDR1 is SQVTM and CDR2 is ANQGSEA in the germline V gene. The CDR3 consists of 15 residues. Trimming removed 1 base at V and 8 bases at J, with 17 bases between. The CDR3 sequence is CSVEGVGGQGEKLFF. The CDR3 DNA follows: TGCAGCGTTGAAGGGGTAGGAGGGCAGGGCGAAAAACTGTTTTTT.

V is TRBV29-1 and J is TRBJ2-7, with no clear D. V was pared by 4 bases and J by 6 bases, with 10 bases between. This CDR3 contains 11 residues. Germline V gives CDR1 SQVTM, CDR2 ANQGSEA. CDR3 nucleotides: TGCAGCGTTGGTTCGGAGATCGAGCAGTACTTC. It encodes CSVGSEIEQYF.

This sequence joins TRBV5-1 and TRBJ2-5, with D possibly TRBD2 on 5 matching bases. CDR3 length equals 13 residues. V lost 4 bases and J 7 bases, leaving 14 bases between the germline ends. The germline V gene encodes CDR1 SGHRS and CDR2 YFSETQ. CDR3 in DNA: TGCGCCAGCAGCAAGAAGGGAGAGGGGACCCAGTACTTC. Translation gives CASSKKGEGTQYF.

This clone appeared a few times. This rearrangement joins TRBV18 to TRBJ2-5; D not certain. Per germline, CDR1 KGHSH and CDR2 LQKENI. CDR3 length: 14 amino acids. V dropped 2 bases and J dropped 2 bases, with 9 bases sitting between them. The CDR3, as DNA: TGTGCCAGCTCACCAACGCAGAGGCAAGAGACCCAGTACTTC. It encodes CASSPTQRQETQYF.

This clone showed up many times. The chain combines TRBV14 with TRBJ2-2; 7 nucleotides match TRBD1. Germline trimming cut 5 bases from V and 2 bases from J; bases unmatched to any gene: 11. CDR1 and CDR2 (germline): SGHDN, FVKESK. This CDR3 is 17 amino acids long. CDR3 nucleotide sequence: TGTGCCAGCAGCTTCCGCCGGGACAGCCTAAACACCGGGGAGCTGTTTTTT. It yields the protein CASSFRRDSLNTGELFF.

This clone was picked up one time. V gene TRBV18 combines with J gene TRBJ2-5; TRBD1 might be the D (6 bases). Germline V gene sequence: CDR1 KGHSH, CDR2 LQKENI. Trimming shortened V by 2 bases and J by 4 bases, and 8 bases separated the two germline ends. The CDR3 totals 13 residues. CDR3 nucleotides: TGTGCCAGCTCACCATCCAGGGGAGAGACCCAGTACTTC. This translates into CASSPSRGETQYF.

Points on this clone: Different DNA sequences within this sample yield the same CDR3. This chain links TRBV19 with TRBJ1-1; a weak D match, TRBD1 (6 bases). Germline V gene lookup returns CDR1 LNHDA and CDR2 SQIVND (reference sequence). The CDR3 runs to 15 residues. Trimming left V 1 base short and J 2 bases short, with 11 bases between. CDR3 sequence: CASSIGGRGNTEAFF. The CDR3 DNA sequence: TGTGCCAGTAGTATAGGAGGCAGGGGAAACACTGAAGCTTTCTTT.

The V and J genes are TRBV29-1 and TRBJ2-5; D is perhaps TRBD1 (6 bases). The V and J ends lost 3 bases and 5 bases respectively, with 10 bases between them. Germline CDR1 is SQVTM and CDR2 is ANQGSEA. The CDR3 loop spans 12 amino acids. The CDR3 DNA reads TGCAGCGTTGACAGGGGTCGGGAGACCCAGTACTTC. Its protein is CSVDRGRETQYF.

The genes are TRBV12-5 and TRBJ1-3; 8 bases line up with TRBD1. Germline V gene data show CDR1 as LGHNT and CDR2 as FRNRAP. Trimming cost V 4 bases and J 4 bases; bases outside gene matches: 3. CDR3 length: 14 amino acids. CDR3 protein: CASGSQGGGNTIYF. The CDR3 region has the DNA TGTGCTAGTGGTTCACAGGGGGGAGGAAACACCATATATTTT.

The genes are TRBV5-1 and TRBJ1-5; 7 bases are shared with TRBD1. CDR3 length equals 15 residues. V was clipped by 2 bases and J by 2 bases; unmatched bases: 4. In germline, CDR1 is SGHRS, CDR2 YFSETQ. The chain's CDR3 is CASSFIGGGNQPQHF. The CDR3, as DNA: TGCGCCAGCAGCTTCATAGGGGGCGGCAATCAGCCCCAGCATTTT.

V and J are TRBV5-6 and TRBJ2-3; TRBD2 agrees at 8 bases. This CDR3 has 16 amino acids. CDR1 is SGHDT and CDR2 is YYEEEE in the germline V gene. Trimming cost V 5 bases and J 8 bases; bases outside gene matches: 16. The CDR3 DNA sequence: TGTGCCAGCAGTCCTCCGGGGGTAGCGGGGTCAGTTACGCAGTATTTT. Translation gives CASSPPGVAGSVTQYF. The full variable domain, its missing parts supplied by reference TRBV5-6 and TRBJ2-3, is DAGVTQSPTHLIKTRGQQVTLRCSPKSGHDTVSWYQQALGQGPQFIFQYYEEEERQRGNFPDRFSGHQFPNYSSELNVNALLLGDSALYLCASSPPGVAGSVTQYFGPGTRLTVL.

This clone was observed once. The rearrangement uses TRBV20-1 and TRBJ1-2, with D possibly being TRBD1 (5 bases). Looked up from germline, CDR1 is DFQATT and CDR2 is SNEGSKA (reference sequence). CDR3 size: 13 residues. Trimming left V 3 bases short and J 4 bases short, with 12 bases between. The CDR3 sequence: CSASLGGTYGYTF. CDR3 DNA sequence: TGCAGTGCTAGTTTGGGGGGTACCTATGGCTACACCTTC.

The chain has TRBV9 and TRBJ2-7; D may be TRBD2 (5 bases). CDR1 SGDLS and CDR2 YYNGEE come from the germline V gene. The CDR3 is 14 amino acids. Trimming shortened V by 7 bases and J by 2 bases, and 16 bases separated the two germline ends. The CDR3 coding sequence is TGTGCCAGCGCCCGGGAAGGTCCGACCTACGAGCAGTACTTC. It specifies CASAREGPTYEQYF.

J is TRBJ1-4 and V is TRBV3-1 (or the pseudogene TRBV3-2), with a possible D match to TRBD1 (5 bases). From germline, CDR1 is LGHDT and CDR2 YNNKEL (reference sequence). The V end was cut by 0 bases, the J end by 7 bases, with 12 bases between. The CDR3 has 15 residues. CDR3 coding DNA: TGTGCCAGCAGCCAAGAAGGACTAAGGGGTGAAAAACTGTTTTTT. Translation: CASSQEGLRGEKLFF.

The chain recombines TRBV19 with TRBJ1-3, with D uncertain. CDR1 and CDR2 (germline): LNHDA, SQIVND (reference sequence). The germline V and J ends were trimmed by 5 bases and 0 bases, with 8 bases remaining between them. This CDR3 region has 14 residues. CDR3 in DNA: TGTGCCAGTAGTGTCGGGGTCTCTGGAAACACCATATATTTT. As protein: CASSVGVSGNTIYF.

This chain links TRBV6-5 with TRBJ2-5; D perhaps matches TRBD1 (5 bases). The CDR3 extends over 15 amino acids. Between the trimmed V and J ends, which lost 0 bases and 5 bases, there was a span of 13 bases. CDR1 and CDR2 from the germline V gene are MNHEY and SVGAGI. The CDR3 region has the DNA TGTGCCAGCAGTTACTCAGGACACCCTCGGGAGACCCAGTACTTC. Amino acids: CASSYSGHPRETQYF.

The chain links TRBV6-6 to TRBJ1-5; maybe TRBD1 (6 bases). Germline assignment: CDR1 MNHNY and CDR2 SVGAGI (reference sequence). The CDR3 sequence is 16 residues long. V gave up 0 bases and J gave up 1 base, with 10 bases separating them. For the CDR3, the DNA is TGTGCCAGCAGTTACTCTCCCACAGGGAGCAATCAGCCCCAGCATTTT. Its translation: CASSYSPTGSNQPQHF.